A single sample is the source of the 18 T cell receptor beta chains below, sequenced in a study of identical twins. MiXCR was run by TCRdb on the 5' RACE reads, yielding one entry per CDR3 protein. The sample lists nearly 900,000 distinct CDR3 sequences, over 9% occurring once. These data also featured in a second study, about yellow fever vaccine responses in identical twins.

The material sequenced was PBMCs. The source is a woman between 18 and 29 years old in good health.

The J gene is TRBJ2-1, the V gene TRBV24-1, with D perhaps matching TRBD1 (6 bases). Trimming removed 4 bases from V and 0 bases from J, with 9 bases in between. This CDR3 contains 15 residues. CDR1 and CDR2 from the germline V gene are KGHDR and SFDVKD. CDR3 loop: CATSETGASYNEQFF. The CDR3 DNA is TGTGCCACCAGTGAGACAGGTGCCTCCTACAATGAGCAGTTCTTC.

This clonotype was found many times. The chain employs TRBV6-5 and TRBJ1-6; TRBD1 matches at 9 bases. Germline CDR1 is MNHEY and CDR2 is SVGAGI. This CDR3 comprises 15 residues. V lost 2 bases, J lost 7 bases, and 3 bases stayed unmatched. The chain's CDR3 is CASSYGDRANSPLHF. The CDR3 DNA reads TGTGCCAGCAGTTACGGGGACAGGGCAAATTCACCCCTCCACTTT.

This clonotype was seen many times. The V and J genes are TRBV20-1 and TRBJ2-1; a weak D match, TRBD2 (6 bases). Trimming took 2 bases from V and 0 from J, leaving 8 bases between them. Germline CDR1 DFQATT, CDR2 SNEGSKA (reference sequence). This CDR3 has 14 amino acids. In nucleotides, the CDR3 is TGCAGTGCTAGACTAGCGACCTCCTACAATGAGCAGTTCTTC. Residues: CSARLATSYNEQFF.

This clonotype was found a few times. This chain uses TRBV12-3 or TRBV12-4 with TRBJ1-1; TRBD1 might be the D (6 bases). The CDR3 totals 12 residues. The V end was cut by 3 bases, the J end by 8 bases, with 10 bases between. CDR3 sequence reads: CASSFGTLEAFF. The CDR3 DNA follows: TGTGCCAGCAGTTTCGGGACACTAGAAGCTTTCTTT.

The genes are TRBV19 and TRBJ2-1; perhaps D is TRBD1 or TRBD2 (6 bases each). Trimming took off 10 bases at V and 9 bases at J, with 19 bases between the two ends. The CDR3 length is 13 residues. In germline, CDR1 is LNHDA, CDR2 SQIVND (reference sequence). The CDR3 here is CATSGDSRGEQFF. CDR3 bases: TGTGCCACCTCTGGGGACTCCAGGGGTGAGCAGTTCTTC.

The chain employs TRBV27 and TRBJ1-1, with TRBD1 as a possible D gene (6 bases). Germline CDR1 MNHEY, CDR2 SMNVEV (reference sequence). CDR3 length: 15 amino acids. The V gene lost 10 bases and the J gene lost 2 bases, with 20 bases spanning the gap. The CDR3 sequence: CATNWRGGGNTEAFF. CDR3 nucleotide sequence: TGTGCCACCAACTGGAGGGGGGGCGGCAACACTGAAGCTTTCTTT.

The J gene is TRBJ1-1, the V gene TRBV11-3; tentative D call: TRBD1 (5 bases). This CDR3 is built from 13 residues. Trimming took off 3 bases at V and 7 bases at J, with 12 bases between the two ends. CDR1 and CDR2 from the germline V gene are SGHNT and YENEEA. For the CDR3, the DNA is TGTGCCAGCAGCTTTCTTGGGGGAGGTGAAGCTTTCTTT. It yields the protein CASSFLGGGEAFF.

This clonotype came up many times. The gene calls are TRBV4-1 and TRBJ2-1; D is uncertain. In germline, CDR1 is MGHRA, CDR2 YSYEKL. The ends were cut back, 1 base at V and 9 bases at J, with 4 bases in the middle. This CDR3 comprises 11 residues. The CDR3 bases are TGCGCCAGCAGCCAAGGGGCTGAGCAGTTCTTC. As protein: CASSQGAEQFF.

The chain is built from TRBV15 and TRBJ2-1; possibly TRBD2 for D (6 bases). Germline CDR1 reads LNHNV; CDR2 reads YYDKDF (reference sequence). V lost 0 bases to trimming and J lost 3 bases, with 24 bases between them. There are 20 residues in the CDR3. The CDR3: CATSRDRGGRTPRYYNEQFF. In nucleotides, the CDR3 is TGTGCCACCAGCAGAGATCGAGGAGGGAGGACCCCCCGCTACTACAATGAGCAGTTCTTC. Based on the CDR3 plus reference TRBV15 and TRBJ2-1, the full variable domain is DAMVIQNPRYQVTQFGKPVTLSCSQTLNHNVMYWYQQKSSQAPKLLFHYYDKDFNNEADTPDNFQSRRPNTSFCFLDIRSPGLGDTAMYLCATSRDRGGRTPRYYNEQFFGPGTRLTVL.

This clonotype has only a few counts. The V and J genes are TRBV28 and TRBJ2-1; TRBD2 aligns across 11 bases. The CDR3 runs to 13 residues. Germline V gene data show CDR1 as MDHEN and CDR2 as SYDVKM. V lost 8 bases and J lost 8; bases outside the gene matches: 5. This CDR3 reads CASLAGGSDEQFF. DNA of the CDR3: TGTGCCAGCTTAGCGGGAGGGTCAGATGAGCAGTTCTTC. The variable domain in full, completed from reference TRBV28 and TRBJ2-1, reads DVKVTQSSRYLVKRTGEKVFLECVQDMDHENMFWYRQDPGLGLRLIYFSYDVKMKEKGDIPEGYSVSREKKERFSLILESASTNQTSMYLCASLAGGSDEQFFGPGTRLTVL.

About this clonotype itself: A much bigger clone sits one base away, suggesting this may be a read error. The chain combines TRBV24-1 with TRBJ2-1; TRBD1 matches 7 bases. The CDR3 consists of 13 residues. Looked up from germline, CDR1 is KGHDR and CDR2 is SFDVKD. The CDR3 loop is CATCEGAFDEQFF. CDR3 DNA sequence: TGTGCCACCTGTGAGGGGGCGTTCGATGAGCAGTTCTTC.

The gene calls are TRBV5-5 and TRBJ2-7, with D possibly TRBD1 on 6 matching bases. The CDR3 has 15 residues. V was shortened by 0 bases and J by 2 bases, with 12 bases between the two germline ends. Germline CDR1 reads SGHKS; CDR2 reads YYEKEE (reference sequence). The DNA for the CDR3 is TGTGCCAGCAGCTTGGACAGGGTGAGGACCTACGAGCAGTACGTC. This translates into CASSLDRVRTYEQYV.

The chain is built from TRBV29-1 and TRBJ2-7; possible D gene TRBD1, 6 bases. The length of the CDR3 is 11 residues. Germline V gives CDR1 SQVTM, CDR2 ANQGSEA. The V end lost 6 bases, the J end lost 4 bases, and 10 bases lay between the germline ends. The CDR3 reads CSVATGYEQYV. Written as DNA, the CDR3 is TGCAGCGTGGCCACAGGGTACGAGCAGTACGTC.

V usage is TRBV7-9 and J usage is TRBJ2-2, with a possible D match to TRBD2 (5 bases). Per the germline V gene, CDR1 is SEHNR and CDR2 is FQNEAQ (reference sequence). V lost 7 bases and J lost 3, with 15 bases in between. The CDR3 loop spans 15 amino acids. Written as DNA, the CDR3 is TGTGCCAGCACCGACCGCCCCGGGGACACCGGGGAGCTGTTTTTT. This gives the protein CASTDRPGDTGELFF.

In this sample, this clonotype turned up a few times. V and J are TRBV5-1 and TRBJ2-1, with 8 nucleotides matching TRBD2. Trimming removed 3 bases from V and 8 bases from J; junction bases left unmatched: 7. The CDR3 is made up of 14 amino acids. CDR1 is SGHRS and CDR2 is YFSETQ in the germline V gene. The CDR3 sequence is CASSSAGAVYEQFF. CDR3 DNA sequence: TGCGCCAGCAGCTCAGCGGGAGCTGTATATGAGCAGTTCTTC.

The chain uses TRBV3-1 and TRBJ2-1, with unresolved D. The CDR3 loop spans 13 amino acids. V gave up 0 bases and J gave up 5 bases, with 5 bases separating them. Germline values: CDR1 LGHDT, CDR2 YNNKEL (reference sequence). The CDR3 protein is CASSQDPDNEQFF. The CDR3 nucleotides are TGTGCCAGCAGCCAAGACCCCGACAATGAGCAGTTCTTC.

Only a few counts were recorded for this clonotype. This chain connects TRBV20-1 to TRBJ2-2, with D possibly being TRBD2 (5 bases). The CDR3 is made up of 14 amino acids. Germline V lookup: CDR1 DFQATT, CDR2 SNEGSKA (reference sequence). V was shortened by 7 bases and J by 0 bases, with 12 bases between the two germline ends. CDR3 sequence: CSGSPGTNTGELFF. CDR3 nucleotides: TGCAGTGGTAGTCCGGGGACGAACACCGGGGAGCTGTTTTTT.

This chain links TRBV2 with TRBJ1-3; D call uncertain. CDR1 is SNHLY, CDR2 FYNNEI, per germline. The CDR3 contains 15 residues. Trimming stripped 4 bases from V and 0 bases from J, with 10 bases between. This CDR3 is CASSGDGLSGNTIYF. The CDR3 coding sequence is TGTGCCAGCAGTGGTGATGGACTCTCTGGAAACACCATATATTTT.